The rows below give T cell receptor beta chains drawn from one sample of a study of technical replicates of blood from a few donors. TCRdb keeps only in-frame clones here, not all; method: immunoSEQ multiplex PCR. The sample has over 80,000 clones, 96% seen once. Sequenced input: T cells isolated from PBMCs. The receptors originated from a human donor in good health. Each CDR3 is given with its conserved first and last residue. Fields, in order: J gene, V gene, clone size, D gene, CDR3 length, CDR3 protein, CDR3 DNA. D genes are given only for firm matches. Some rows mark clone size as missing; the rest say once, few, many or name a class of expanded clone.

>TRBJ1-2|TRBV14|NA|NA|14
CASSPHRLTYGYTF
TGTGCCAGCAGCCCACACAGGCTGACCTATGGCTACACCTTC
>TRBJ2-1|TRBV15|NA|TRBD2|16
CATSRGGEGTYNEQFF
TGTGCCACCAGCAGGGGGGGGGAGGGTACCTACAATGAGCAGTTCTTC
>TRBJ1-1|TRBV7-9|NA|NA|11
CASSFGGEAFF
TGTGCCAGCAGCTTCGGAGGTGAAGCTTTCTTT
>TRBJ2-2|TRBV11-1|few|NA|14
CASSLGRNIGELFF
TGTGCCAGCAGCTTAGGCAGGAACATCGGGGAGCTGTTTTTT
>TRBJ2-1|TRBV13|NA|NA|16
CASSDRDLSSYNEQFF
TGTGCCAGCAGCGACCGGGACTTGAGCTCCTACAATGAGCAGTTCTTC
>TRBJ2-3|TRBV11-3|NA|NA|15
CASSLGLSSTDTQYF
TGTGCCAGCAGCTTAGGGCTTTCTAGCACAGATACGCAGTATTTT
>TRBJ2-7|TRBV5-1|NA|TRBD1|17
CASSLGQGDPFTYEQYF
TGCGCCAGCAGCTTGGGTCAGGGGGACCCTTTTACCTACGAGCAGTACTTC
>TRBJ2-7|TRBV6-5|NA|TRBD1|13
CASTGTATYEQYF
TGTGCCAGCACGGGGACAGCGACCTACGAGCAGTACTTC
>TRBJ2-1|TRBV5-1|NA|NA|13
CASSSTSYDEQFF
TGCGCCAGCAGCAGTACTAGTTATGATGAGCAGTTCTTC
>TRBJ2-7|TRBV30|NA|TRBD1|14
CAWSSGQGFGEQYF
TGTGCCTGGAGTTCGGGACAGGGATTTGGCGAGCAGTACTTC
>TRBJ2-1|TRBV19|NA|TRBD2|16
CASSNRTSGNYNEQFF
TGTGCCAGTAGTAACAGGACTAGCGGGAATTATAATGAGCAGTTCTTC
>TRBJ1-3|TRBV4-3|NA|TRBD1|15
CASSQGRGVGNTIYF
TGCGCCAGCAGCCAAGGCAGGGGGGTTGGAAACACCATATATTTT
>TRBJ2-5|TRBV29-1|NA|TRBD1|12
CSVGQGGETQYF
TGCAGCGTCGGACAGGGTGGCGAGACCCAGTACTTC
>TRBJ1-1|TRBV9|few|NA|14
CASSPGLGGSEAFF
TGTGCCAGCAGCCCAGGACTGGGAGGCTCTGAAGCTTTCTTT
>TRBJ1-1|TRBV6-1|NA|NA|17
CASSEASGRIGNTEAFF
TGTGCCAGCAGTGAAGCTTCGGGGAGGATCGGGAACACTGAAGCTTTCTTT
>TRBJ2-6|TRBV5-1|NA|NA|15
CASTPRWAGANVLTF
TGCGCCAGCACCCCGAGGTGGGCTGGGGCCAACGTCCTGACTTTC
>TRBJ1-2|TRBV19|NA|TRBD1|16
CASSIVGDSQHRGYTF
TGTGCCAGTAGTATAGTGGGGGACAGCCAGCATCGGGGCTACACCTTC
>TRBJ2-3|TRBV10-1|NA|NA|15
CASSDTRTSTDTQYF
TGCGCCAGCAGTGACACCAGGACTAGCACAGATACGCAGTATTTT
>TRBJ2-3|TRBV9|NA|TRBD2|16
CASSERLAGGYDTQYF
TGTGCCAGCAGCGAGCGACTAGCGGGAGGGTACGATACGCAGTATTTT
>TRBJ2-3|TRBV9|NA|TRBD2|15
CASSVGLADTDTQYF
TGTGCCAGCAGCGTAGGACTAGCGGACACAGATACGCAGTATTTT
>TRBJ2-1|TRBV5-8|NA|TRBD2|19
CASSAWAPGTSPSYNEQFF
TGTGCCAGCAGCGCATGGGCCCCCGGGACTAGCCCATCCTACAATGAGCAGTTCTTC
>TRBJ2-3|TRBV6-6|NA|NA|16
CASSLTLALSTDTQYF
TGTGCCAGCAGTCTGACACTAGCCCTAAGCACAGATACGCAGTATTTT